This T cell receptor beta chain was profiled in a study of T cell responses to AZD1222 COVID-19 vaccine. The data were produced by immunoSEQ multiplex PCR, yet TCRdb's version contains in-frame clones alone and is incomplete. Of 70,000 to 100,000 clones in the sample, 80% to 90% were seen once. This CDR3 region has 14 residues. The ends were cut back, 1 base at V and 5 bases at J, with 6 bases in the middle. Germline V gene lookup returns CDR1 SGHVS and CDR2 FNYEAQ. The genes are TRBV7-6 and TRBJ1-6, with D unresolved. The source of this sequence is an adult who received the AZD1222 COVID-19 vaccine. The specimen was peripheral blood, collected 28 days after the second AZD1222 dose. CDR3 sequence (DNA): TGTGCCAGCAGCTTAGGTGGTGATAATTCACCCCTCCACTTT. As protein: CASSLGGDNSPLHF. Drawing the rest from reference TRBV7-6 and TRBJ1-6, the complete variable domain is GAGVSQSPRYKVTKRGQDVALRCDPISGHVSLYWYRQALGQGPEFLTYFNYEAQQDKSGLPNDRFSAERPEGSISTLTIQRTEQRDSAMYRCASSLGGDNSPLHFGNGTRLTVT.